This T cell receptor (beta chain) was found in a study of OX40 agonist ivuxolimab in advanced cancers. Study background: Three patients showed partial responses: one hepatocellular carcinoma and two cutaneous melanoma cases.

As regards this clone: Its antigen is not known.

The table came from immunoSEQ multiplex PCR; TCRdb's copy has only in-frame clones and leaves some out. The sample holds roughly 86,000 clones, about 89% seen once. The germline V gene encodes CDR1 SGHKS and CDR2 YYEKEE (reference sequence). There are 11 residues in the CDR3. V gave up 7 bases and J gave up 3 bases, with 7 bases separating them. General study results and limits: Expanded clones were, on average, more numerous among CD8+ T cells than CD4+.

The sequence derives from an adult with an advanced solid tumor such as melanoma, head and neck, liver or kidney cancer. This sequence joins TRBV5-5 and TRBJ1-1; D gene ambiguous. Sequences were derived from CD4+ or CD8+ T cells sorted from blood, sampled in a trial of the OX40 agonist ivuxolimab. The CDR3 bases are TGTGCCAGCGGACGGGACACTGAAGCTTTCTTT. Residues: CASGRDTEAFF. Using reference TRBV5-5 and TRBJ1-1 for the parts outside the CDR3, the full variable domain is DAGVTQSPTHLIKTRGQQVTLRCSPISGHKSVSWYQQVLGQGPQFIFQYYEKEERGRGNFPDRFSARQFPNYSSELNVNALLLGDSALYLCASGRDTEAFFGQGTRLTVV.